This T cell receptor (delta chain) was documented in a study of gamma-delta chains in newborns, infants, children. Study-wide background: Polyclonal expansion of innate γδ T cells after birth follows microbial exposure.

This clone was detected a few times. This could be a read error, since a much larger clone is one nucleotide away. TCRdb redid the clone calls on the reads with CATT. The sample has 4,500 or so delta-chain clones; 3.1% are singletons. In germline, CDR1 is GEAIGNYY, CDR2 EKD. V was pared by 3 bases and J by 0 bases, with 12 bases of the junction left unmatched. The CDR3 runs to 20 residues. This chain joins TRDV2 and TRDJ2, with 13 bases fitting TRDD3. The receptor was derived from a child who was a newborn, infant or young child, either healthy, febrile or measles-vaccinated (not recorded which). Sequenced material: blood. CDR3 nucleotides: TGTGCCTGTGACGCATCACTGGGGGATACGAATCCTACTTTGACAGCACAACTCTTCTTT. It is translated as CACDASLGDTNPTLTAQLFF.